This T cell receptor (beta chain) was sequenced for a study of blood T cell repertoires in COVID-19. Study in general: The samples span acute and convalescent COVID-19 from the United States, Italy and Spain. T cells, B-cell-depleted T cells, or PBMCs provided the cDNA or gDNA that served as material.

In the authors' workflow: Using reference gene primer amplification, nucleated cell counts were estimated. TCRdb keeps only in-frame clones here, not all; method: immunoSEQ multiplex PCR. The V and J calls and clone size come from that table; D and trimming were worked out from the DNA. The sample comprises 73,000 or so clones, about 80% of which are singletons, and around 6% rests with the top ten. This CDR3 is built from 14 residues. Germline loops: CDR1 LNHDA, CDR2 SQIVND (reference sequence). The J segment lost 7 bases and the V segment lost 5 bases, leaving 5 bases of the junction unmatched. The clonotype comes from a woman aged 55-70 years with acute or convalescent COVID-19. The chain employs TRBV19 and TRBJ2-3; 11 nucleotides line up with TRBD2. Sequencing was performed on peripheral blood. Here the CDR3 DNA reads TGTGCCAGTAGTGTTAGCGGGGGGGCTAATACGCAGTATTTT. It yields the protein CASSVSGGANTQYF. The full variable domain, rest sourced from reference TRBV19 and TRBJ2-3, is DGGITQSPKYLFRKEGQNVTLSCEQNLNHDAMYWYRQDPGQGLRLIYYSQIVNDFQKGDIAEGYSVSREKKESFPLTVTSAQKNPTAFYLCASSVSGGANTQYFGPGTRLTVL.